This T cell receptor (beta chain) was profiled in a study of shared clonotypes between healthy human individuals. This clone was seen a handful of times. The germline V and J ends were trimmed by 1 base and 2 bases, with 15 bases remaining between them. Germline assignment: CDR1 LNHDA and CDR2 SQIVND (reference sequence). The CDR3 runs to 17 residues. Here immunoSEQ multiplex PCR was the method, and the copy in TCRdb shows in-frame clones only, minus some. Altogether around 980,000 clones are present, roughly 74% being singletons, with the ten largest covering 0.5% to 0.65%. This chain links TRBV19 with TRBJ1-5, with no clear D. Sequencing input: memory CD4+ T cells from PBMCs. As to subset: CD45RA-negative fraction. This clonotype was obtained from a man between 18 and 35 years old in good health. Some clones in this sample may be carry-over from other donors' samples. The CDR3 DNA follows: TGTGCCAGTAGTATAGGAACAGACTCTTTGGGCAATCAGCCCCAGCATTTT. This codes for CASSIGTDSLGNQPQHF.